The 26 T cell receptor beta chains given below trace back to one sample, sequenced in a study of identical twins. TCRdb itself ran the 5' RACE reads through MiXCR, one entry per CDR3 protein. The repertoire consists of nearly 900,000 distinct CDR3 sequences, with around an eighth occurring once and the leading ten covering 1.5% to 2%. These records were also assigned to another study, of yellow fever vaccine responses in identical twins.

Material: PBMCs. These receptor sequences come from a woman younger than 30 in good health.

This clonotype was counted between two and nine times. J is TRBJ2-1 and V is TRBV7-9, with 8 bases fitting TRBD2. Germline V CDR1 and CDR2: SEHNR, FQNEAQ (reference sequence). The V segment lost 5 bases and the J segment 3 bases; nucleotides outside the gene matches: 9. This CDR3 spans 16 amino acids. As DNA, the CDR3 is TGTGCCAGCAGCCCGACGGGGGGGCAAAGCTACAATGAGCAGTTCTTC. It codes for CASSPTGGQSYNEQFF.

The chain carries TRBV2 and TRBJ1-4, with D possibly TRBD1 on 5 matching bases. V gave up 5 bases and J gave up 6 bases, with 13 bases separating them. CDR1 and CDR2 from the germline V gene are SNHLY and FYNNEI. CDR3 length equals 14 residues. DNA of the CDR3: TGTGCCAGCAGTTACAGGCGCCCAGATGAAAAACTGTTTTTT. It translates to CASSYRRPDEKLFF.

This chain joins TRBV12-3 or TRBV12-4 and TRBJ2-1; D may be TRBD2 (6 bases). Trimming stripped 2 bases from V and 3 bases from J, with 11 bases between. This CDR3 spans 15 amino acids. The CDR3 loop reads CASSLRGTNYNEQFF. The CDR3 nucleotides are TGTGCCAGCAGTTTACGCGGGACGAACTACAATGAGCAGTTCTTC.

This clonotype has only a few counts. The chain combines TRBV4-1 with TRBJ1-1; the D is unclear. The ends were cut back, 0 bases at V and 0 bases at J, with 5 bases in the middle. The CDR3 extends over 14 amino acids. Looked up from germline, CDR1 is MGHRA and CDR2 is YSYEKL. CDR3 bases: TGCGCCAGCAGCCAAGATTCGGTGAACACTGAAGCTTTCTTT. Translating it yields CASSQDSVNTEAFF.

In this sample, this clonotype turned up a few times. The rearrangement links TRBV20-1 to TRBJ2-4, with TRBD2 identical over 8 bases. CDR1 DFQATT and CDR2 SNEGSKA come from the germline V gene (reference sequence). V lost 0 bases and J lost 11; bases outside the gene matches: 9. CDR3 length: 14 residues. CDR3 protein: CSARDRLSGTFQYF. Written as DNA, the CDR3 is TGCAGTGCTAGAGATCGGCTTAGCGGGACCTTTCAGTACTTC.

In DNA form, the CDR3 reads TGTGCCAGCAGCGTACAGGGAAAGGATACGCAGTATTTT. It codes for CASSVQGKDTQYF. This rearrangement joins TRBV12-3 or TRBV12-4 to TRBJ2-3; a weak D match, TRBD1 (6 bases). The CDR3 has 13 amino acids. Trimming left V 6 bases short and J 6 bases short, with 13 bases between.

This clonotype came up a few times. The chain links TRBV6-2 or TRBV6-3 to TRBJ2-6; 9 nucleotides match TRBD1. The germline V gene encodes CDR1 MNHEY and CDR2 SVGEGT. The CDR3 has 18 residues. The V and J ends lost 7 bases and 1 base, in that order; junction bases with no gene match: 11. The CDR3 loop is CASNTPGTGRSGANVLTF. DNA of the CDR3: TGTGCCAGCAATACACCAGGGACAGGGAGGTCTGGGGCCAACGTCCTGACTTTC.

This clonotype was seen a handful of times. This sequence joins TRBV3-1 and TRBJ2-3; 7 positions match TRBD1. Germline V CDR1 and CDR2: LGHDT, YNNKEL (reference sequence). This CDR3 has 15 residues. V was clipped by 3 bases and J by 2 bases; unmatched bases: 5. CDR3 in amino acids: CASSQGQTFTDTQYF. The CDR3 region has the DNA TGTGCCAGCAGCCAGGGACAGACCTTCACAGATACGCAGTATTTT.

V gene TRBV24-1 combines with J gene TRBJ2-3; possible D gene TRBD2, 6 bases. CDR1 and CDR2 from the germline V gene are KGHDR and SFDVKD. Trimming removed 9 bases at V and 0 bases at J, with 21 bases between. CDR3 length: 17 amino acids. This chain's CDR3 is CATARGLGGPSTDTQYF. In nucleotides, the CDR3 is TGTGCCACCGCCCGGGGTCTGGGAGGCCCAAGCACAGATACGCAGTATTTT.

The chain carries TRBV6-2 or TRBV6-3 and TRBJ2-3, with 14 bases identical to TRBD2. Germline V gene data show CDR1 as MNHEY and CDR2 as SVGEGT. V shed 2 bases, J shed 0 bases, and the junction held 10 bases outside the gene matches. This CDR3 spans 20 amino acids. CDR3 DNA sequence: TGTGCCAGCAGTTACCCTCTCGGGACTAGCGGGGGCTTTAGCACAGATACGCAGTATTTT. Translating it yields CASSYPLGTSGGFSTDTQYF.

This clonotype was observed at least ten times. The V and J genes are TRBV28 and TRBJ2-2, with 7 bases identical to TRBD1. Germline CDR1 MDHEN, CDR2 SYDVKM. With V trimmed by 6 bases and J by 5 bases, 6 bases remained unmatched. CDR3 length: 14 amino acids. The CDR3 region has the DNA TGTGCCAGCAGGGGGCCGACAGGGACCGGGGAGCTGTTTTTT. This sequence encodes CASRGPTGTGELFF.

The chain recombines TRBV2 with TRBJ2-7; 7 nucleotides align to TRBD1. The CDR3 length is 13 residues. V gave up 7 bases and J gave up 5 bases; unmatched junction bases: 8. The germline gives CDR1 SNHLY, CDR2 FYNNEI. The CDR3 DNA sequence: TGTGCCAGCATCGGGACAGTGGACCACGAGCAGTACTTC. This translates into CASIGTVDHEQYF. Using reference TRBV2 and TRBJ2-7 for the parts outside the CDR3, the full variable domain is EPEVTQTPSHQVTQMGQEVILRCVPISNHLYFYWYRQILGQKVEFLVSFYNNEISEKSEIFDDQFSVERPDGSNFTLKIRSTKLEDSAMYFCASIGTVDHEQYFGPGTRLTVT.

In this sample, this clonotype turned up a few times. The chain uses TRBV3-1 and TRBJ1-5; TRBD1 aligns across 8 bases. The CDR3 runs to 15 residues. V was clipped by 4 bases and J by 4 bases; unmatched bases: 6. Germline V gene lookup returns CDR1 LGHDT and CDR2 YNNKEL (reference sequence). This CDR3 reads CASSPGTGNNQPQHF. The DNA of the CDR3 is TGTGCCAGCAGCCCCGGGACAGGAAATAATCAGCCCCAGCATTTT. Using reference TRBV3-1 and TRBJ1-5 for the parts outside the CDR3, the full variable domain is DTAVSQTPKYLVTQMGNDKSIKCEQNLGHDTMYWYKQDSKKFLKIMFSYNNKELIINETVPNRFSPKSPDKAHLNLHINSLELGDSAVYFCASSPGTGNNQPQHFGDGTRLSIL.

This clonotype was counted only a few times. The chain joins TRBV28 to TRBJ1-1, with D possibly TRBD1 on 6 matching bases. This CDR3 spans 17 amino acids. Trimming pared 3 bases from V and 0 bases from J, leaving 17 bases between. The germline CDR1 and CDR2 sequences are MDHEN and SYDVKM. In DNA form, the CDR3 reads TGTGCCAGCAGTTTTTATGGGGGCATGAGCATGAACACTGAAGCTTTCTTT. Amino acid sequence: CASSFYGGMSMNTEAFF.

This clonotype was counted between two and nine times. This sequence joins TRBV6-5 and TRBJ1-2; 8 bases agree with TRBD1. V was clipped by 1 base and J by 6 bases; unmatched bases: 1. Germline V gene sequence: CDR1 MNHEY, CDR2 SVGAGI. The CDR3 sequence is 13 residues long. The CDR3 DNA is TGTGCCAGCAGTTACTGGACAGGGAATGGCTACACCTTC. This encodes CASSYWTGNGYTF.

The table lists this clonotype with a few counts. This rearrangement joins TRBV12-3 or TRBV12-4 to TRBJ2-7; 9 nucleotides agree with TRBD2. CDR3 length equals 15 residues. Trimming at V came to 4 bases and at J to 0 bases, leaving 4 bases not matched to a gene. The CDR3 nucleotides read TGTGCCAGCAGTTCTAGCGGGATGAGCTCCTACGAGCAGTACTTC. It specifies CASSSSGMSSYEQYF.

This clonotype was counted between two and nine times. V gene TRBV29-1 combines with J gene TRBJ2-1; 12 bases fit TRBD2. Germline lookup yields CDR1 SQVTM and CDR2 ANQGSEA. J gave up 4 bases and V 7 bases, and 5 bases lay outside the gene matches. The CDR3 has 14 amino acids. CDR3 nucleotides: TGCAGCGCCATGACTAGCGGGGGATACAATGAGCAGTTCTTC. Amino acid sequence: CSAMTSGGYNEQFF.

The gene calls are TRBV5-1 and TRBJ2-5; D ambiguous. The V gene's germline CDR1 is SGHRS and CDR2 YFSETQ. V lost 6 bases and J lost 0, with 15 bases in between. The CDR3 extends over 15 amino acids. CDR3: CASTGVGPYQETQYF. The CDR3 DNA is TGCGCCAGCACCGGTGTGGGTCCGTACCAAGAGACCCAGTACTTC.

The genes are TRBV2 and TRBJ2-1; TRBD2 aligns across 11 bases. Germline CDR1 reads SNHLY; CDR2 reads FYNNEI. The CDR3 spans 15 residues. V was pared by 8 bases and J by 9 bases, with 12 bases of the junction left unmatched. CDR3 sequence: CASVRIAGGRGEQFF. DNA of the CDR3: TGTGCCAGCGTGCGTATAGCGGGAGGGCGTGGTGAGCAGTTCTTC.

The V call is TRBV24-1, the J call TRBJ1-5; D gene uncertain. V shed 5 bases and J shed 7 bases, with 8 bases lying between them. The CDR3 has 12 amino acids. Germline V gene data show CDR1 as KGHDR and CDR2 as SFDVKD. The CDR3 region is CATSVSGQPQHF. Written as DNA, the CDR3 is TGTGCCACCAGTGTAAGCGGACAGCCCCAGCATTTT.

The chain links TRBV27 to TRBJ2-7; TRBD1 or TRBD2 may be the D gene (5 bases each). V was shortened by 5 bases and J by 7 bases, with 21 bases between the two germline ends. The length of the CDR3 is 15 residues. From germline, CDR1 is MNHEY and CDR2 SMNVEV (reference sequence). DNA of the CDR3: TGTGCCAGCAGTAGCAGTAGGGGTTTTCCGGGGGAGCAGTACTTC. Translation gives CASSSSRGFPGEQYF.

The V and J genes are TRBV12-3 or TRBV12-4 and TRBJ2-3; 7 nucleotides align to TRBD2. CDR3 length: 15 residues. Trimming cost V 6 bases and J 5 bases; bases outside gene matches: 11. In DNA form, the CDR3 reads TGTGCCAGCAGGCCGACTAGCAGTGGGAGAGATACGCAGTATTTT. Its protein product is CASRPTSSGRDTQYF.

This clonotype was counted between two and nine times. J is TRBJ2-2 and V is TRBV14, with 9 bases fitting TRBD1. Trimming took 0 bases from V and 2 from J; bases not matched to a gene: 4. There are 17 residues in the CDR3. Germline V gene data show CDR1 as SGHDN and CDR2 as FVKESK. The CDR3 DNA reads TGTGCCAGCAGCCAAGATGGGACAGGGTTAAACACCGGGGAGCTGTTTTTT. This codes for CASSQDGTGLNTGELFF.

This chain joins TRBV18 and TRBJ2-5, with TRBD1 matching 7 bases. From germline, CDR1 is KGHSH and CDR2 LQKENI. V was pared by 3 bases and J by 5 bases, with 6 bases of the junction left unmatched. The CDR3 totals 14 residues. The CDR3 loop reads CASSPQRGPETQYF. The CDR3 nucleotides read TGTGCCAGCTCACCCCAGAGGGGGCCGGAGACCCAGTACTTC.

The V and J genes are TRBV3-1 and TRBJ2-7; TRBD2 matches 7 bases. Germline V gene data show CDR1 as LGHDT and CDR2 as YNNKEL (reference sequence). This CDR3 region has 14 residues. V dropped 2 bases and J dropped 6; count of bases not matched to a gene: 7. CDR3 loop: CASSQRSTGGEQYV. CDR3 DNA sequence: TGTGCCAGCAGCCAAAGATCGACGGGAGGCGAGCAGTACGTC.

The V call is TRBV20-1, the J call TRBJ2-1; 7 nucleotides line up with TRBD1. Germline loops: CDR1 DFQATT, CDR2 SNEGSKA (reference sequence). J lost 7 bases, V lost 0 bases, and 6 bases had no gene match. The CDR3 extends over 14 amino acids. CDR3 coding DNA: TGCAGTGCTAGAGATCGAGACAGGGATAATGAGCAGTTCTTC. Protein: CSARDRDRDNEQFF.